This T cell receptor (beta chain) was documented in a study of siplizumab effects on memory and regulatory T cells. Findings and caveats of the study: Memory T cells appeared less diverse than naive cells, which seemed to contribute substantially to alloresponse. Assignment of a naive or memory phenotype failed for roughly 80-95% of the proliferating CD4+ or CD8+ clones. Among mappable alloreactive CD4+ clones, the Treg-derived fraction averaged 68.8% with siplizumab versus about 25% in controls.

A word on this clone: Antigen specificity is unknown.

Some clones are missing from TCRdb's copy, which holds only in-frame ones; the method was immunoSEQ multiplex PCR. The repertoire holds tens of thousands of clones, with about nine tenths as singletons. V was shortened by 4 bases and J by 3 bases, with 15 bases between the two germline ends. Germline V gene data show CDR1 as SGHNT and CDR2 as YYREEE (reference sequence). The CDR3 has 15 residues. The sequencing sample was made of Tregs sorted from blood. The chain carries TRBV5-4 and TRBJ2-3, with D possibly being TRBD1 or TRBD2 (6 bases each). The sequence was obtained from a human donor in good health. The DNA of the CDR3 is TGTGCCAGCAGCCTAAAAGGGGGGCGTACAGATACGCAGTATTTT. Translated, it gives CASSLKGGRTDTQYF.